Below are 14 T cell receptor beta chains sequenced from a single sample in a study of T cell responses to AZD1222 COVID-19 vaccine. TCRdb's table, derived via immunoSEQ multiplex PCR, lists solely in-frame clones and lacks some. This sample yields approximately 90,000 clones, of which about 89% are seen a single time; roughly 3.7% belongs to the top ten. This material consisted of peripheral blood, taken on day 0 of AZD1222 vaccination. The receptors shown here come from an adult in good health.

With regard to this clone: In the same sample, other DNA sequences code for this CDR3. The chain couples TRBV7-9 to TRBJ2-1; maybe TRBD1 (8 bases). CDR3 length: 16 residues. Germline V gene lookup returns CDR1 SEHNR and CDR2 FQNEAQ (reference sequence). Between the trimmed V and J ends, which lost 5 bases and 8 bases, there was a span of 22 bases. CDR3 sequence: CASSKGGVAGGHEQFF. The CDR3 DNA follows: TGTGCCAGCAGCAAAGGGGGGGTGGCAGGGGGCCATGAGCAGTTCTTC.

The chain links TRBV6-1 to TRBJ1-5; TRBD1 matches at 9 bases. The CDR3 runs 12 residues. Germline CDR1 is MNHNS and CDR2 is SASEGT. The V gene end was trimmed by 2 bases and the J gene end by 15 bases; junction bases not matched to a gene: 5. CDR3 bases: TGTGCCAGCAGTGAAAAAGGACAGGGGATGCATTTT. This codes for CASSEKGQGMHF.

CDR3: CASSPLGVLDGYTF. The CDR3 DNA reads as TGCGCCAGCAGCCCCCTGGGGGTACTCGATGGCTACACCTTC. This chain joins TRBV5-1 and TRBJ1-2, with D tentatively TRBD1 (5 bases). Germline V CDR1 and CDR2: SGHRS, YFSETQ. The V gene lost 4 bases and the J gene lost 6 bases, with 16 bases spanning the gap. The CDR3 loop spans 14 amino acids. Combining the CDR3 with reference TRBV5-1 and TRBJ1-2 gives the whole variable domain KAGVTQTPRYLIKTRGQQVTLSCSPISGHRSVSWYQQTPGQGLQFLFEYFSETQRNKGNFPGRFSGRQFSNSRSEMNVSTLELGDSALYLCASSPLGVLDGYTFGSGTRLTVV.

The J gene is TRBJ2-7, the V gene TRBV4-1; D uncertain. The CDR3 extends over 13 amino acids. V was pared by 6 bases and J by 3 bases, with 12 bases between. Per germline, CDR1 MGHRA and CDR2 YSYEKL. The CDR3, as DNA: TGCGCCAGCAGTGGGTCGAGTAACTACGAGCAGTACTTC. This codes for CASSGSSNYEQYF.

The chain combines TRBV21-1 with TRBJ2-3. TRBV21-1 is classified as a pseudogene. The CDR3 is 12 residues long. The CDR3 DNA follows: TGTGCCAGCTGTCGATGCACAGATACGCAGTATTTT. It is translated as CASCRCTDTQYF.

J is TRBJ1-6 and V is TRBV28, with 8 bases fitting TRBD1. CDR1 is MDHEN, CDR2 SYDVKM, per germline. The CDR3 consists of 14 residues. The V gene end was trimmed by 3 bases and the J gene end by 7 bases; junction bases not matched to a gene: 2. DNA for the CDR3: TGTGCCAGCAGTTTTAGACAGGGGAATTCACCCCTCCACTTT. It codes for CASSFRQGNSPLHF.

This chain links TRBV27 with TRBJ2-7; perhaps TRBD1 as D (5 bases). V shed 2 bases and J shed 6 bases, with 14 bases lying between them. The CDR3 extends over 14 amino acids. CDR1 MNHEY and CDR2 SMNVEV come from the germline V gene (reference sequence). CDR3 protein: CASSLQGPLREQYF. CDR3 DNA: TGTGCCAGCAGTTTACAGGGCCCCCTCCGCGAGCAGTACTTC.

This clone has just one count. The rearrangement joins TRBV6-5 to TRBJ1-1; weak D call: TRBD1 (5 bases). V was trimmed by 5 bases and J by 5 bases, leaving 15 bases between them. The CDR3 has 14 amino acids. Germline values: CDR1 MNHEY, CDR2 SVGAGI. The DNA for the CDR3 is TGTGCCAGCAGTCGACAGTCCTGGGAGACTGAAGCTTTCTTT. This encodes CASSRQSWETEAFF.

This clone was detected only a few times. This CDR3 is CASSHIRTEAFF. The CDR3, as DNA: TGTGCCAGCAGCCACATTAGAACTGAAGCTTTCTTT. J is TRBJ1-1 and V is TRBV3-1 (or the pseudogene TRBV3-2); D ambiguous. The CDR3 consists of 12 residues. Germline-derived CDR1 and CDR2 are LGHDT and YNNKEL (reference sequence). V lost 3 bases to trimming and J lost 5 bases, with 7 bases between them.

This chain links TRBV30 with TRBJ1-1, with TRBD1 as a possible D gene (5 bases). CDR1 is GTSNPN, CDR2 SVGIG, per germline (reference sequence). CDR3 size: 12 residues. V was pared by 5 bases and J by 1 base, with 8 bases between. The CDR3 DNA follows: TGTGCCTGGGGGGACGGGAACACTGAAGCTTTCTTT. This codes for CAWGDGNTEAFF.

This chain joins TRBV9 and TRBJ1-1; D is undetermined. The CDR3 loop spans 14 amino acids. The V end was cut by 0 bases, the J end by 1 base, with 7 bases between. Germline lookup yields CDR1 SGDLS and CDR2 YYNGEE. The CDR3 protein is CASSVAPSNTEAFF. CDR3 bases: TGTGCCAGCAGCGTAGCCCCCTCGAACACTGAAGCTTTCTTT.

This clone came up a few times. The gene calls are TRBV5-6 and TRBJ1-1; no clear D. Trimming stripped 2 bases from V and 1 base from J, with 9 bases between. Germline loops: CDR1 SGHDT, CDR2 YYEEEE. The CDR3 sequence is 14 residues long. CDR3 residues: CASSFSYQNTEAFF. The DNA for the CDR3 is TGTGCCAGCAGCTTTTCCTATCAGAACACTGAAGCTTTCTTT.

V gene TRBV6-1 combines with J gene TRBJ2-6; no reliable D call. V was cut by 5 bases and J by 2 bases, with 4 bases left in between. Per the germline V gene, CDR1 is MNHNS and CDR2 is SASEGT. The CDR3 is 13 amino acids. CDR3 nucleotides: TGTGCCAGCAGTTCCGCTGGGGCCAACGTCCTGACTTTC. Its protein product is CASSSAGANVLTF.

The J gene is TRBJ2-3, the V gene TRBV29-1; weak D call: TRBD1 (5 bases). The CDR3 sequence is 15 residues long. The germline V gene encodes CDR1 SQVTM and CDR2 ANQGSEA. Trimming removed 6 bases at V and 3 bases at J, with 19 bases between. The CDR3 region is CSVPNWAGLTDTQYF. CDR3 coding DNA: TGCAGCGTCCCCAACTGGGCAGGGCTAACAGATACGCAGTATTTT.